One T cell receptor beta chain is described in this entry. Its antigen remains unidentified. Trimming removed 3 bases from V and 2 bases from J, with 9 bases in between. Germline values: CDR1 SGHNT, CDR2 YYREEE (reference sequence). The CDR3 sequence is 13 residues long. This specimen comes from a study of cytomegalovirus exposure and HLA in healthy donors. Study-wide results and limits: Associated with cytomegalovirus, according to the listing, were 150 to 200 TCR beta chains.

The primer mix had 60 Vbeta and 13 Jbeta primers. Only in-frame clones appear in the TCRdb table, and some are missing; sequencing was by immunoSEQ multiplex PCR. The sample gives over 40,000 clones, 77% of which show up once; less than 3% is in the top ten. Sequencing used PBMCs. The TCR was taken from a woman in her 40s in good health and CMV-seropositive. The rearrangement joins TRBV5-4 to TRBJ2-7; possibly TRBD1 for D (5 bases). CDR3: CASSSQVTYEQYF. Here the CDR3 DNA reads TGTGCCAGCAGCTCACAGGTGACCTACGAGCAGTACTTC. Looking up the rest from reference TRBV5-4 and TRBJ2-7 gives the full variable domain: ETGVTQSPTHLIKTRGQQVTLRCSSQSGHNTVSWYQQALGQGPQFIFQYYREEENGRGNFPPRFSGLQFPNYSSELNVNALELDDSALYLCASSSQVTYEQYFGPGTRLTVT.